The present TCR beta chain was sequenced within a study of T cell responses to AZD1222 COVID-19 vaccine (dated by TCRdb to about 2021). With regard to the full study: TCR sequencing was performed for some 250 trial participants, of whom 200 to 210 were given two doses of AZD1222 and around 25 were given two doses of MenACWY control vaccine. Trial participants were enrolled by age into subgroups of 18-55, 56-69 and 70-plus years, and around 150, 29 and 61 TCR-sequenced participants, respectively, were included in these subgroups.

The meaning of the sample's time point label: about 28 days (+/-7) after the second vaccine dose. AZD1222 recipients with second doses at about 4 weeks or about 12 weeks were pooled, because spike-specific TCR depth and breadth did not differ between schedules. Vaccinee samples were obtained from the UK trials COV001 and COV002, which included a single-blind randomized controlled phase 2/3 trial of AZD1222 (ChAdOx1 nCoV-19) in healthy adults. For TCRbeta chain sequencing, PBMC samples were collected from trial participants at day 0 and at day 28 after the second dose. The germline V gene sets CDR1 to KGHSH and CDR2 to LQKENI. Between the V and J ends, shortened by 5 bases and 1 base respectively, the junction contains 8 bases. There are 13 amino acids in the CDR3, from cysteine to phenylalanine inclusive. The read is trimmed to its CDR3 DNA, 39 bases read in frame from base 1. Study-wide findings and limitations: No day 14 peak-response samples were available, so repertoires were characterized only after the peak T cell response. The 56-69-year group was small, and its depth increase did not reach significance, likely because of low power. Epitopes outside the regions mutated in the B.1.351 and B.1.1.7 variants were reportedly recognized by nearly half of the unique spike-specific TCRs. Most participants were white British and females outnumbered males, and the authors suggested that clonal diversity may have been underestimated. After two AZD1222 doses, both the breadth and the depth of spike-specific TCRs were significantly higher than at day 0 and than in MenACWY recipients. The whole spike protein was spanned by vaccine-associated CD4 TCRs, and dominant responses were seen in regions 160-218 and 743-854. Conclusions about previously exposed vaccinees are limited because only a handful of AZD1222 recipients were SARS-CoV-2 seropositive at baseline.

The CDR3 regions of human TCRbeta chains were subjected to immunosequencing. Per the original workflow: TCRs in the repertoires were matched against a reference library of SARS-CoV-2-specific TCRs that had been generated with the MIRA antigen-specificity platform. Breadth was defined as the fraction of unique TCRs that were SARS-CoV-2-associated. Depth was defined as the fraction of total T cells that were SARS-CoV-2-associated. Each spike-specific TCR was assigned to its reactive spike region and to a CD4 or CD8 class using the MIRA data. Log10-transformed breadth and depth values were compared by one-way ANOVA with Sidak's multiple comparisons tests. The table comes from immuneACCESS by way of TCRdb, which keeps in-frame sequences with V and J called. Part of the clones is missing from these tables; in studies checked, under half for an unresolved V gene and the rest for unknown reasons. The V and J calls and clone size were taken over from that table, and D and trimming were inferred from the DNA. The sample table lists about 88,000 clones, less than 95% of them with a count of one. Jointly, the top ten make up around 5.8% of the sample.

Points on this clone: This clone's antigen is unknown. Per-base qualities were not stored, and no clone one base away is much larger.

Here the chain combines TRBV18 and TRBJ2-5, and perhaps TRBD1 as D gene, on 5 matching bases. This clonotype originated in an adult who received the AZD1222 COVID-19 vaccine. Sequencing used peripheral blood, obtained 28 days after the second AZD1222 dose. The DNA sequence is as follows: TGTGCCAGCTCAAGGGGTTCCCAAGAGACCCAGTACTTC. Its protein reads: CASSRGSQETQYF.